This paragraph reports one T cell receptor beta chain. This sequence may be a read error, since a much larger clone differs from it by one base. It was RNA transcripts that yielded the amplified TCR beta CDR3 regions. First-round RT-PCR with HTBI primers amplified the TCR CDR3 region. Each CDR3 protein is one row after TCRdb ran MiXCR on the multiplex PCR reads. Of 340,000 or so distinct CDR3 sequences listed, 18% are singletons. The CDR3 consists of 14 residues. Germline V gives CDR1 MDHEN, CDR2 SYDVKM. J was trimmed by 5 bases and V by 8 bases; bases with no gene match: 11. The data originate from a study of T cells in Graves' hyperthyroidism and ophthalmopathy.

Sequenced sample: blood. The chain carries TRBV28 and TRBJ2-5, with TRBD1 identical over 7 bases. The TCR was taken from a woman in her 50s with Graves' hyperthyroidism. The CDR3 spells CASLRGLSVETQYF. The CDR3 coding sequence is TGTGCCAGCCTAAGGGGGCTCTCAGTGGAGACCCAGTACTTC.